This entry is about one T cell receptor (beta chain). The data originate from a study of cytomegalovirus exposure and HLA in healthy donors. Study-wide context: Early released data comprised about 90 million unique TCRs from HLA-typed donors.

PCR was performed using 60 Vbeta and 13 Jbeta primers. Using immunoSEQ multiplex PCR, the repertoire was profiled, and TCRdb retains in-frame clones only, with some absent. The sample contains about 190,000 clones, about four fifths of which appear only once. The CDR3 covers 13 residues. Germline CDR1 and CDR2: LNHDA and SQIVND (reference sequence). V was clipped by 6 bases and J by 4 bases; unmatched bases: 3. The origin of this receptor is a woman aged 50 to 60 in good health and CMV-seronegative. Input material: PBMCs. The chain is built from TRBV19 and TRBJ2-3, with 8 bases that match TRBD1. The CDR3 protein is CASRSGGADTQYF. DNA of the CDR3: TGTGCCAGTAGATCAGGGGGCGCAGATACGCAGTATTTT.